One TCR beta chain is described in this entry. The data derive from a study of blood T cell repertoires in COVID-19. Overall study context: Acute and convalescent COVID-19 specimens originated in the United States, Italy and Spain. PBMCs, B-cell-depleted T cells, or T cells provided the cDNA or gDNA that made up the material.

Participants, about 18 to 90 years old, spanned around 26 US areas. In Cohort 3, a recovered donor had either two negative PCRs, clearance, or symptom resolution. There are 14 residues in the CDR3. J lost 8 bases, V lost 5 bases, and 6 bases had no gene match. Per germline, CDR1 MNHEY and CDR2 SVGAGI. TCRdb's table, derived via immunoSEQ multiplex PCR, lists solely in-frame clones and lacks some. The sample has 250,000 to 350,000 clones, about 83% seen once. Sequencing was done on a sample of PBMCs or T cells enriched from blood (not recorded which). The rearrangement joins TRBV6-5 to TRBJ2-3; TRBD2 aligns across 11 bases. This TCR came from a woman aged 40 to 50 who had recovered from COVID-19. CDR3 coding DNA: TGTGCCAGCAGTAGACTAGCGGGATTGGGTACGCAGTATTTT. Translating gives CASSRLAGLGTQYF.